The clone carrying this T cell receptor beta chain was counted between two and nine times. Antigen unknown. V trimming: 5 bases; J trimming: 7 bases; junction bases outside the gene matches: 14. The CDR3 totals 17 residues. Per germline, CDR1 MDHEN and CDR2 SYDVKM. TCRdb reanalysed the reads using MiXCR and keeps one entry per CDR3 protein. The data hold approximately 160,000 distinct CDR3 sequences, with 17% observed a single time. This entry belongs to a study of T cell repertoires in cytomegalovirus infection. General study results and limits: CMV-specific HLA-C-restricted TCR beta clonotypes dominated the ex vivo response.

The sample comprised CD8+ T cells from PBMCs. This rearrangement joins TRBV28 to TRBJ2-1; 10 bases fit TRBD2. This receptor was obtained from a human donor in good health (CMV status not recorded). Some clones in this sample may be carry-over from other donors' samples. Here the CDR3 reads CASSQGSSGSGWNEQFF. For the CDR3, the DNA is TGTGCCAGCAGTCAGGGTTCTAGCGGGAGCGGATGGAATGAGCAGTTCTTC.